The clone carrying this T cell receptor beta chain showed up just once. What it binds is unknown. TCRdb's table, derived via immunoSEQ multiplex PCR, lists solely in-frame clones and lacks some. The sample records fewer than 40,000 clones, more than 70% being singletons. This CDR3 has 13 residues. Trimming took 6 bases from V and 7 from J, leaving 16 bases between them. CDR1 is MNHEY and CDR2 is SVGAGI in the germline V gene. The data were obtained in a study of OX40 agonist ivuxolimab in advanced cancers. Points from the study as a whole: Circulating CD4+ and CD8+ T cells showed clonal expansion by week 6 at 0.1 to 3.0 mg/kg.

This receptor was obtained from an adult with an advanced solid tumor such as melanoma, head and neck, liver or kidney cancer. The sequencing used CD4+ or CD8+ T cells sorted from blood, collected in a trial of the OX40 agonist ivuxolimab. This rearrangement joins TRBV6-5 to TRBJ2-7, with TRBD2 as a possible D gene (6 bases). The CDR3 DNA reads TGTGCCAGCAGCCGGGGCGAGGCGGGGGAGCAGTACTTC. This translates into CASSRGEAGEQYF.